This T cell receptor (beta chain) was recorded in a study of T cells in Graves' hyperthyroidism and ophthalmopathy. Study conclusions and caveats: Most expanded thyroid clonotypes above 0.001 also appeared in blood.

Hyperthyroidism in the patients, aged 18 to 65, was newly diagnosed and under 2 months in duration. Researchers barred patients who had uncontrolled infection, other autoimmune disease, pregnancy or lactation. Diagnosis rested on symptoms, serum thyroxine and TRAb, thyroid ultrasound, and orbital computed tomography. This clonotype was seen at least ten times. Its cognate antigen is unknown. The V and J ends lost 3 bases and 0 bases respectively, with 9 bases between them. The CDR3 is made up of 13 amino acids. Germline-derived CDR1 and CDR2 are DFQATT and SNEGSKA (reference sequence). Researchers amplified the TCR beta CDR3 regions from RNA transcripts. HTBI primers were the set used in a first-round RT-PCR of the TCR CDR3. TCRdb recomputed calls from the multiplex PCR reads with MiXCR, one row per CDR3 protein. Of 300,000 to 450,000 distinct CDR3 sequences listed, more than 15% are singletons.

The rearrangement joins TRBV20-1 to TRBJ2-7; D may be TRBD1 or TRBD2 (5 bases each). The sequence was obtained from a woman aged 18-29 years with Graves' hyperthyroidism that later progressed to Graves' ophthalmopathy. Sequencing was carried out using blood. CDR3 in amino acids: CSASPGSSYEQYF. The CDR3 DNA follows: TGCAGTGCTAGCCCAGGGAGCTCCTACGAGCAGTACTTC.